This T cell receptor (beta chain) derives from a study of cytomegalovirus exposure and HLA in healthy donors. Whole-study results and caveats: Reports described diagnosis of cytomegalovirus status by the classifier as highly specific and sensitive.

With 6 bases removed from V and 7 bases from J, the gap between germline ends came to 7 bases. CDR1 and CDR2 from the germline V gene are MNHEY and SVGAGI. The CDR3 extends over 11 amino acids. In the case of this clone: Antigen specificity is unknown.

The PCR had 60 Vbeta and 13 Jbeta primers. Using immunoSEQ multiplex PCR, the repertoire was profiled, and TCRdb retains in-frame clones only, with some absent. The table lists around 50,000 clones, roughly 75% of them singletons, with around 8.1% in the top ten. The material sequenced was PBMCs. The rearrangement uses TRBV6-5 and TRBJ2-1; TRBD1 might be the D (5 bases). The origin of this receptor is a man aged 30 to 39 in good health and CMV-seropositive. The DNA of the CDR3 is TGTGCCAGCAGACGACAGAATGAGCAGTTCTTC. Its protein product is CASRRQNEQFF.